The 24 T cell receptor beta chains reported below all come from one sample, sequenced in a study of blood T cell repertoires in COVID-19. Sequenced by immunoSEQ multiplex PCR; TCRdb stores in-frame clones only, minus some. Of about 170,000 clones in the sample, approximately 84% were seen once. The specimen sequenced was peripheral blood. The receptors were sampled from a man aged 65 to 85 with active or convalescent COVID-19.

The V call is TRBV28, the J call TRBJ2-3; TRBD2 aligns across 7 bases. Germline CDR1 and CDR2: MDHEN and SYDVKM. The CDR3 covers 15 residues. V shed 6 bases and J 5 bases; nucleotides not matched to a gene: 11. CDR3 DNA: TGTGCCAGCAGCTCCTACCGAGGGGAGGGAGATACGCAGTATTTT. It codes for CASSSYRGEGDTQYF.

J is TRBJ2-2 and V is TRBV7-3; D uncertain. Germline V lookup: CDR1 SGHTA, CDR2 FQGTGA. V lost 4 bases to trimming and J lost 7 bases, with 13 bases between them. This CDR3 comprises 14 residues. The CDR3 loop reads CASSSGLRYGELFF. For the CDR3, the DNA is TGTGCCAGCAGCTCCGGATTGCGGTACGGGGAGCTGTTTTTT.

This clone was picked up one time. This chain joins TRBV5-8 and TRBJ2-7, with D possibly being TRBD1 (6 bases). The CDR3 is 13 residues long. V was cut by 4 bases and J by 3 bases, with 11 bases left in between. CDR1 and CDR2 from the germline V gene are SGHTS and YDEGEE. The CDR3 nucleotides read TGTGCCAGCAGCCACAGGGTAAGCTACGAGCAGTACTTC. It codes for CASSHRVSYEQYF.

This clone appeared a single time. The chain has TRBV5-5 and TRBJ2-3; D is unresolved. Germline-derived CDR1 and CDR2 are SGHKS and YYEKEE (reference sequence). V gave up 0 bases and J gave up 4 bases, with 9 bases separating them. CDR3 length: 14 amino acids. The CDR3 protein is CASSLGSLPDTQYF. The CDR3 DNA sequence: TGTGCCAGCAGCTTGGGGTCACTCCCAGATACGCAGTATTTT.

The chain carries TRBV6-4 and TRBJ1-2, with D possibly being TRBD1 (6 bases). This CDR3 region has 12 residues. Looked up from germline, CDR1 is MRHNA and CDR2 is SNTAGT. Trimming took 3 bases from V and 5 from J, leaving 7 bases between them. CDR3 in amino acids: CASSETGYGYTF. The CDR3 coding sequence is TGTGCCAGCAGTGAGACAGGATATGGCTACACCTTC.

The chain joins TRBV7-2 to TRBJ1-4; D not certain. Germline V gene sequence: CDR1 SGHTA, CDR2 FQGNSA. The V and J ends lost 4 bases and 0 bases respectively, with 12 bases between them. The CDR3 covers 16 residues. The CDR3 sequence: CASSWWRVATNEKLFF. The CDR3 DNA reads TGTGCCAGCAGCTGGTGGAGGGTTGCAACTAATGAAAAACTGTTTTTT.

The V gene is TRBV5-4, the J gene TRBJ2-3, with 7 nucleotides matching TRBD2. The length of the CDR3 is 12 residues. The V gene end was trimmed by 7 bases and the J gene end by 3 bases; junction bases not matched to a gene: 2. Germline loops: CDR1 SGHNT, CDR2 YYREEE (reference sequence). DNA for the CDR3: TGTGCCAGCGGGGAGGGGACAGATACGCAGTATTTT. Translated: CASGEGTDTQYF.

This chain connects TRBV4-1 to TRBJ2-2, with 14 positions matching TRBD2. V gave up 6 bases and J gave up 0 bases; unmatched junction bases: 3. Germline V gene lookup returns CDR1 MGHRA and CDR2 YSYEKL. The CDR3 is 17 residues long. CDR3 loop: CASRQTSGGANTGELFF. CDR3 in DNA: TGCGCCAGCAGGCAGACTAGCGGGGGGGCGAACACCGGGGAGCTGTTTTTT.

The chain carries TRBV12-3 or TRBV12-4 and TRBJ1-4; 9 bases are shared with TRBD1. This CDR3 contains 13 residues. Trimming at V came to 10 bases and at J to 4 bases, leaving 4 bases not matched to a gene. The DNA of the CDR3 is TGTGCCACCGGGACAGGGATTAATGAAAAACTGTTTTTT. It specifies CATGTGINEKLFF.

This rearrangement joins TRBV6-2 or TRBV6-3 to TRBJ2-7, with 7 bases aligning to TRBD1. Trimming at V came to 0 bases and at J to 7 bases, leaving 0 bases not matched to a gene. The length of the CDR3 is 12 residues. From germline, CDR1 is MNHEY and CDR2 SVGEGT. This chain's CDR3 is CASSYSQGEQYF. The CDR3 coding sequence is TGTGCCAGCAGTTACTCACAGGGGGAGCAGTACTTC.

The chain joins TRBV9 to TRBJ2-2; tentative D call: TRBD2 (6 bases). The V and J ends lost 0 bases and 4 bases respectively, with 13 bases between them. The germline V gene has CDR1 SGDLS and CDR2 YYNGEE. The CDR3 extends over 16 amino acids. The chain's CDR3 is CASSVEDYRVTGELFF. As DNA, the CDR3 is TGTGCCAGCAGCGTAGAGGACTATCGGGTCACCGGGGAGCTGTTTTTT.

This rearrangement joins TRBV3-1 (or the pseudogene TRBV3-2) to TRBJ1-1, with 8 bases aligning to TRBD1. Germline CDR1 is LGHDT and CDR2 is YNNKEL (reference sequence). Germline trimming cut 4 bases from V and 8 bases from J; bases unmatched to any gene: 6. The CDR3 is 13 residues long. CDR3 loop: CASSRNRQGEAFF. The CDR3 DNA sequence: TGTGCCAGCAGCCGCAACCGACAGGGGGAAGCTTTCTTT.

This clone was seen just once. The V and J genes are TRBV5-1 and TRBJ1-6; 11 bases line up with TRBD1. Germline assignment: CDR1 SGHRS and CDR2 YFSETQ. V shed 4 bases, J shed 18 bases, and the junction held 15 bases outside the gene matches. The CDR3 covers 15 residues. The CDR3 nucleotides read TGCGCCAGCAGCAGTACCCCGGGACAGGGGGGTGAGGGCCACTTT. Residues: CASSSTPGQGGEGHF.

This clone came up once. The rearrangement links TRBV19 to TRBJ1-3, with unresolved D. The germline V and J ends were trimmed by 1 base and 0 bases, with 10 bases remaining between them. Germline V gives CDR1 LNHDA, CDR2 SQIVND (reference sequence). The length of the CDR3 is 16 residues. The CDR3 here is CASSIGTAFSGNTIYF. CDR3 nucleotides: TGTGCCAGTAGTATAGGCACAGCATTCTCTGGAAACACCATATATTTT.

The rearrangement uses TRBV11-2 and TRBJ2-5; 8 nucleotides align to TRBD2. The CDR3 has 17 residues. Germline V gene data show CDR1 as SGHAT and CDR2 as FQNNGV. With 1 base clipped from V and 1 base from J, the junction kept 8 bases outside the gene matches. The CDR3 region is CASSLVFTSGAQETQYF. Here the CDR3 DNA reads TGTGCCAGCAGCTTAGTTTTCACTAGCGGAGCCCAAGAGACCCAGTACTTC.

This chain links TRBV9 with TRBJ1-2, with D tentatively TRBD1 (5 bases). The germline V gene encodes CDR1 SGDLS and CDR2 YYNGEE. The CDR3 runs to 16 residues. Trimming took 4 bases from V and 0 from J, leaving 16 bases between them. For the CDR3, the DNA is TGTGCCAGCAGCCCCATGGAGACAGCCGCTAACTATGGCTACACCTTC. It encodes CASSPMETAANYGYTF.

The chain couples TRBV5-4 to TRBJ1-2, with 8 bases fitting TRBD1. V trimming: 0 bases; J trimming: 7 bases; junction bases outside the gene matches: 5. CDR1 and CDR2 from the germline V gene are SGHNT and YYREEE (reference sequence). The CDR3 is made up of 14 amino acids. CDR3 nucleotide sequence: TGTGCCAGCAGCTTGGTCCAGGGGGCGGGTGGCTACACCTTC. This translates into CASSLVQGAGGYTF.

The rearrangement uses TRBV7-2 and TRBJ1-4; D is uncertain. The length of the CDR3 is 17 residues. In germline, CDR1 is SGHTA, CDR2 FQGNSA. Trimming pared 5 bases from V and 0 bases from J, leaving 16 bases between. CDR3 amino acids: CASSAAPRTATNEKLFF. The CDR3 DNA follows: TGTGCCAGCAGCGCAGCTCCCCGGACTGCAACTAATGAAAAACTGTTTTTT.

V is TRBV27 and J is TRBJ2-3; 11 bases are shared with TRBD2. Germline values: CDR1 MNHEY, CDR2 SMNVEV (reference sequence). This CDR3 has 18 residues. V lost 0 bases to trimming and J lost 1 base; unmatched junction nucleotides: 6. Written as DNA, the CDR3 is TGTGCCAGCAGTTTATCGTGGGGACTAGCGGCCGGCACAGATACGCAGTATTTT. Translating gives CASSLSWGLAAGTDTQYF.

DNA for the CDR3: TGCAGCGTTAACAGGGAAGACCGTGAAAAACTGTTTTTT. As protein: CSVNREDREKLFF. J is TRBJ1-4 and V is TRBV29-1, with D tentatively TRBD1 (6 bases). Germline V gene sequence: CDR1 SQVTM, CDR2 ANQGSEA. Trimming removed 5 bases from V and 7 bases from J, with 14 bases in between. This CDR3 is 13 amino acids long.

V usage is TRBV19 and J usage is TRBJ1-5; D gene unclear. The germline CDR1 and CDR2 sequences are LNHDA and SQIVND (reference sequence). V dropped 2 bases and J dropped 2 bases, with 13 bases sitting between them. This CDR3 has 16 amino acids. In DNA form, the CDR3 reads TGTGCCAGTAGTATAAAGAGTGGGCTCGGCAATCAGCCCCAGCATTTT. This sequence encodes CASSIKSGLGNQPQHF. The whole variable domain, filled in from reference TRBV19 and TRBJ1-5, reads DGGITQSPKYLFRKEGQNVTLSCEQNLNHDAMYWYRQDPGQGLRLIYYSQIVNDFQKGDIAEGYSVSREKKESFPLTVTSAQKNPTAFYLCASSIKSGLGNQPQHFGDGTRLSIL.

This CDR3 is CASSSRRETQYF. The CDR3 DNA follows: TGTGCCAGCAGCTCCCGGAGGGAGACCCAGTACTTC. The chain couples TRBV7-2 to TRBJ2-5; D possibly corresponds to TRBD2 (5 bases). CDR1 SGHTA and CDR2 FQGNSA come from the germline V gene. V shed 4 bases and J shed 5 bases, with 8 bases lying between them. The CDR3 consists of 12 residues.

This chain links TRBV5-4 with TRBJ2-3; 11 nucleotides align to TRBD2. Germline V gene lookup returns CDR1 SGHNT and CDR2 YYREEE (reference sequence). The CDR3 sequence is 14 residues long. The V gene end was trimmed by 2 bases and the J gene end by 11 bases; junction bases not matched to a gene: 7. CDR3 residues: CASSLRTSGWLQYF. For the CDR3, the DNA is TGTGCCAGCAGCTTAAGGACTAGCGGGTGGTTGCAGTATTTT. The full variable domain, completed using reference TRBV5-4 and TRBJ2-3, is ETGVTQSPTHLIKTRGQQVTLRCSSQSGHNTVSWYQQALGQGPQFIFQYYREEENGRGNFPPRFSGLQFPNYSSELNVNALELDDSALYLCASSLRTSGWLQYFGPGTRLTVL.

This chain uses TRBV19 with TRBJ1-5, with a tentative D call TRBD1 (5 bases). The CDR3 is 15 amino acids. V dropped 6 bases and J dropped 6 bases, with 18 bases sitting between them. From germline, CDR1 is LNHDA and CDR2 SQIVND (reference sequence). The CDR3 region is CASRRTQTMGQPQHF. CDR3 DNA sequence: TGTGCCAGTAGGAGGACACAGACGATGGGTCAGCCCCAGCATTTT.